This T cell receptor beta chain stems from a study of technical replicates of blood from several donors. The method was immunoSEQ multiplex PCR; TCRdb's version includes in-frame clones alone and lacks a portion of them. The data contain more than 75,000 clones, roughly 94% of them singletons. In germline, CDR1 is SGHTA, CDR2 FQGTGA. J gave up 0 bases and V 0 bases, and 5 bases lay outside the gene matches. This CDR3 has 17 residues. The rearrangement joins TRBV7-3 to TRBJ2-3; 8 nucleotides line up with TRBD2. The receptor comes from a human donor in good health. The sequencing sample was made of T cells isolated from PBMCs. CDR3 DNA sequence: TGTGCCAGCAGCTTAACCGGGAGGGCTTCTAGCACAGATACGCAGTATTTT. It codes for CASSLTGRASSTDTQYF.